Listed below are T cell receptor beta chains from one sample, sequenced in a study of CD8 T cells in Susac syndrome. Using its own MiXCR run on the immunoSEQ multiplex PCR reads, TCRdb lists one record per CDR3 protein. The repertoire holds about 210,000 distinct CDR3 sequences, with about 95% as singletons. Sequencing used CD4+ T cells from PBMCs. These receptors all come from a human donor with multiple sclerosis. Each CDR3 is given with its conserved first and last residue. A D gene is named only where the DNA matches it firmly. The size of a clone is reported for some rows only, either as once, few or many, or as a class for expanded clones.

CDR3nt: TGTGCCAGCAGTGAATCGGCTGTCTACGAGCAGTACTTC
CDR3aa: CASSESAVYEQYF
abundance: NA
len: 13
v_gene: TRBV2
d_gene: NA
j_gene: TRBJ2-7

CDR3nt: TGTGCCACCAGCACACACAGGAACACTGAAGCTTTCTTT
CDR3aa: CATSTHRNTEAFF
abundance: NA
len: 13
v_gene: TRBV15
d_gene: NA
j_gene: TRBJ1-1

CDR3nt: TGCAGCACTCGCTCGGGGGCGGGTATAGATGAGCAGTTCTTC
CDR3aa: CSTRSGAGIDEQFF
abundance: once
len: 14
v_gene: TRBV29-1
d_gene: NA
j_gene: TRBJ2-1

CDR3nt: TGTGCCAGCAGCTACAATGAACTAGCGAGGACAGATACGCAGTATTTT
CDR3aa: CASSYNELARTDTQYF
abundance: NA
len: 16
v_gene: TRBV11-1
d_gene: TRBD2
j_gene: TRBJ2-3

CDR3nt: TGTGCCTGGAGGTCGCGGGACAGGACCAATGAGCAGTTCTTC
CDR3aa: CAWRSRDRTNEQFF
abundance: NA
len: 14
v_gene: TRBV30
d_gene: TRBD1
j_gene: TRBJ2-1

CDR3nt: TGTGCCACCAGTGATTTCTCAACGCGGGAAACGGGGGAGGGGGCCAACGTCCTGACTTTC
CDR3aa: CATSDFSTRETGEGANVLTF
abundance: NA
len: 20
v_gene: TRBV24-1
d_gene: NA
j_gene: TRBJ2-6

CDR3nt: TGTGCCAGCAGCTTCCTACCGGGACAGGAGTCTGAAGCTTTCTTT
CDR3aa: CASSFLPGQESEAFF
abundance: NA
len: 15
v_gene: TRBV5-6
d_gene: TRBD1
j_gene: TRBJ1-1

CDR3nt: TGTGCCAGCAGTGACTCGGGACTAGCGGGAGACTCCTACGAGCAGTACTTC
CDR3aa: CASSDSGLAGDSYEQYF
abundance: NA
len: 17
v_gene: TRBV2
d_gene: TRBD2
j_gene: TRBJ2-7

CDR3nt: TGTGCCAGCAGCCCCCACGGACAGCCAAACATTCAGTACTTC
CDR3aa: CASSPHGQPNIQYF
abundance: NA
len: 14
v_gene: TRBV9
d_gene: NA
j_gene: TRBJ2-4

CDR3nt: TGTGCCACAAGTGCTAGCGGGAGGGTCTACAATGAGCAGTTCTTC
CDR3aa: CATSASGRVYNEQFF
abundance: NA
len: 15
v_gene: TRBV15
d_gene: TRBD2
j_gene: TRBJ2-1

CDR3nt: TGTGCCAGTAGACCCGGGACAGCGAGAGAAGCTTTCTTT
CDR3aa: CASRPGTAREAFF
abundance: NA
len: 13
v_gene: TRBV19
d_gene: TRBD1
j_gene: TRBJ1-1

CDR3nt: TGTGCCAGCAGCCAAGGGGTGGGCTATGGCTACACCTTC
CDR3aa: CASSQGVGYGYTF
abundance: NA
len: 13
v_gene: TRBV3-1
d_gene: NA
j_gene: TRBJ1-2

CDR3nt: TGCAGCGTGGCCCTAGAGAGAGAGACCCAGTACTTC
CDR3aa: CSVALERETQYF
abundance: once
len: 12
v_gene: TRBV29-1
d_gene: NA
j_gene: TRBJ2-5

CDR3nt: TGTGCCACCAGTGATTCTCGGGGCGGTGGGCACATTCAGTACTTC
CDR3aa: CATSDSRGGGHIQYF
abundance: once
len: 15
v_gene: TRBV24-1
d_gene: NA
j_gene: TRBJ2-4

CDR3nt: TGCGCCAGCAGCCCGGAGACAGGATGGTTGGAGACCCAGTACTTC
CDR3aa: CASSPETGWLETQYF
abundance: once
len: 15
v_gene: TRBV5-1
d_gene: NA
j_gene: TRBJ2-5

CDR3nt: TGTGCCAGCAGCTTCGGAGCGGGGGACGAGCAGTTCTTC
CDR3aa: CASSFGAGDEQFF
abundance: NA
len: 13
v_gene: TRBV7-6
d_gene: TRBD2
j_gene: TRBJ2-1

CDR3nt: TGCAGTGCTCAAATTGAGACTGAAGCTTTCTTT
CDR3aa: CSAQIETEAFF
abundance: NA
len: 11
v_gene: TRBV20-1
d_gene: NA
j_gene: TRBJ1-1

CDR3nt: TGTGCCATCAGTAAGGGCCGCCCACCCCAAGAGACCCAGTACTTC
CDR3aa: CAISKGRPPQETQYF
abundance: NA
len: 15
v_gene: TRBV10-3
d_gene: NA
j_gene: TRBJ2-5

CDR3nt: TGTGCCAGCAGCGTAGAGGTGGGGACTAGCGGCAGGGAGACCCAGTACTTC
CDR3aa: CASSVEVGTSGRETQYF
abundance: NA
len: 17
v_gene: TRBV9
d_gene: TRBD2
j_gene: TRBJ2-5

CDR3nt: TGCAGTGCTAGAGTAACATCCGGGACTAGCACAGATACGCAGTATTTT
CDR3aa: CSARVTSGTSTDTQYF
abundance: NA
len: 16
v_gene: TRBV20-1
d_gene: NA
j_gene: TRBJ2-3